This T cell receptor beta chain was sequenced in a study of cytomegalovirus exposure and HLA in healthy donors. Germline V lookup: CDR1 SGHRS, CDR2 YFSETQ. The CDR3 has 15 amino acids. V lost 1 base to trimming and J lost 2 bases, with 10 bases between them. In the PCR, 60 Vbeta and 13 Jbeta primers were used. The data were produced by immunoSEQ multiplex PCR, yet TCRdb's version contains in-frame clones alone and is incomplete. The sample includes 150,000 to 200,000 clones, 75% to 90% of them seen just once. Sequencing was performed on PBMCs. This rearrangement joins TRBV5-1 to TRBJ2-1; D is perhaps TRBD2 (6 bases). This clonotype originated in a man aged 45-65 years in good health and CMV-seropositive. CDR3 residues: CASSLLAEAYNEQFF. The CDR3 bases are TGCGCCAGCAGCTTGTTAGCGGAAGCCTACAATGAGCAGTTCTTC.